The 10 T cell receptor beta chains presented below share a single source sample, sequenced in a study of early T cells in non-severe SARS-CoV-2 infection (dated by TCRdb to the early 2020s). Library method: 5' RACE. Sequenced using a NextSeq 500. Through fastp at Q25 and MiXCR, TCRdb rebuilt clones from the public reads, retaining in-frame beta chains. Every distinct CDR3 protein forms one entry, paired with its most common genes and DNA. Present in this sample are 69,000 or so distinct CDR3 sequences, roughly 4.9% of which were seen just once. Around 3.4% of the sample is held by the ten biggest clonotypes. This sample comprised whole blood, obtained at baseline. The receptor source for this set is an adult who was a healthcare worker with PCR-confirmed SARS-CoV-2 infection or an uninfected control (not recorded which). The donor label of this sample is uncertain.

The V gene is TRBV6-2 or TRBV6-3, the J gene TRBJ2-1, with TRBD1 matching 9 bases. V shed 5 bases, J shed 6 bases, and the junction held 8 bases outside the gene matches. The CDR3 is 15 residues long. Germline assignment: CDR1 MNHEY and CDR2 SVGEGT. The CDR3, as DNA: TGTGCCAGCAGTACAGGGACAGGGTATGGCAATGAGCAGTTCTTC. Amino acid sequence: CASSTGTGYGNEQFF.

At least ten counts were recorded for this clonotype. The V gene is TRBV5-1, the J gene TRBJ1-2; the D is unclear. The V and J ends lost 0 bases and 0 bases respectively, with 12 bases between them. Germline V gives CDR1 SGHRS, CDR2 YFSETQ. The CDR3 sequence is 16 residues long. As DNA, the CDR3 is TGCGCCAGCAGCTTGGAATCCAGACCTACTAACTATGGCTACACCTTC. This encodes CASSLESRPTNYGYTF.

The V gene is TRBV7-9, the J gene TRBJ2-7, with TRBD2 matching over 8 bases. CDR1 and CDR2 (germline): SEHNR, FQNEAQ (reference sequence). This CDR3 has 15 residues. V lost 5 bases and J lost 5; bases outside the gene matches: 11. The CDR3 bases are TGTGCCAGCAGCCCAGACGGGCTAGCGGGTCACGAGCAGTACTTC. Protein product: CASSPDGLAGHEQYF.

This clonotype was observed a handful of times. The chain couples TRBV7-2 to TRBJ2-5, with D perhaps matching TRBD1 or TRBD2 (6 bases each). The CDR3 is 14 amino acids. The germline V and J ends were trimmed by 3 bases and 6 bases, with 14 bases remaining between them. CDR1 and CDR2 from the germline V gene are SGHTA and FQGNSA. The CDR3 DNA is TGTGCCAGCAGCTTCCCGGGGGCCGGGAAGACCCAGTACTTC. This translates into CASSFPGAGKTQYF.

This clonotype appeared a few times. The gene calls are TRBV12-3 or TRBV12-4 and TRBJ1-2; no clear D. This CDR3 contains 14 residues. V lost 6 bases, J lost 4 bases, and 15 bases lay in between. CDR3 amino acids: CASSSSSSGYGYTF. CDR3 in DNA: TGTGCCAGCAGCTCCTCGAGCTCGGGCTATGGCTACACCTTC.

Ten or more counts support this clonotype. The chain links TRBV7-9 to TRBJ2-3; 8 bases match TRBD2. Germline CDR1 reads SEHNR; CDR2 reads FQNEAQ (reference sequence). V was clipped by 1 base and J by 0 bases; unmatched bases: 6. The CDR3 is made up of 17 amino acids. The CDR3 protein is CASSLVPGGPSTDTQYF. In DNA form, the CDR3 reads TGTGCCAGCAGCTTAGTACCGGGGGGGCCTAGCACAGATACGCAGTATTTT.

At least ten counts were recorded for this clonotype. The chain carries TRBV6-1 and TRBJ2-5; D may be TRBD2 (5 bases). The CDR3 length is 15 residues. In germline, CDR1 is MNHNS, CDR2 SASEGT. Trimming left V 8 bases short and J 9 bases short, with 25 bases between. This chain's CDR3 is CASQMTITGRTAQYF. CDR3 sequence (DNA): TGTGCCAGCCAAATGACGATTACGGGGAGAACGGCCCAGTACTTC.

V is TRBV5-4 and J is TRBJ1-4; no clear D. This CDR3 has 15 amino acids. The V gene lost 4 bases and the J gene lost 0 bases, with 10 bases spanning the gap. Germline V lookup: CDR1 SGHNT, CDR2 YYREEE (reference sequence). The CDR3 DNA follows: TGTGCCAGCAGCCGCAACAGTGCAACTAATGAAAAACTGTTTTTT. Its protein is CASSRNSATNEKLFF.

This clonotype was counted a few times. V gene TRBV3-1 combines with J gene TRBJ1-6; TRBD1 might be the D (5 bases). The V and J ends lost 3 bases and 10 bases respectively, with 16 bases between them. The CDR3 is 15 residues long. Germline loops: CDR1 LGHDT, CDR2 YNNKEL (reference sequence). The CDR3 DNA sequence: TGTGCCAGCAGCCAGGGAACAGGATTCGCATCACCCCTCCACTTT. The encoded protein is CASSQGTGFASPLHF.

This clonotype was observed at least ten times. The chain combines TRBV3-1 with TRBJ2-1, with 7 bases fitting TRBD2. V was pared by 1 base and J by 0 bases, with 9 bases of the junction left unmatched. Germline lookup yields CDR1 LGHDT and CDR2 YNNKEL (reference sequence). The CDR3 is 18 amino acids. CDR3 DNA sequence: TGTGCCAGCAGCCAAGCCCCTACCCTAGCGGTCTCCTACAATGAGCAGTTCTTC. Its translation is CASSQAPTLAVSYNEQFF.